The clone carrying this T cell receptor (beta chain) was seen at least ten times. Its specificity is unknown. Hyperthyroidism, newly diagnosed and lasting under 2 months, affected patients aged 18 to 65. Together with thyroid ultrasound, orbital computed tomography, serum thyroxine and TRAb, clinical symptoms were used for diagnoses. Amplification of TCR beta CDR3 regions used RNA as the template. Researchers ran a first-round RT-PCR on the TCR CDR3 using the HTBI primer set. In TCRdb, the multiplex PCR reads were re-called with MiXCR into one record per CDR3 protein. The sample lists roughly 510,000 distinct CDR3 sequences; less than 25% were seen once. This sample was included in a study of T cells in Graves' hyperthyroidism and ophthalmopathy. General observations from the study: Most clonotypes expanded in the thyroid (above 0.001) were also present in blood. From stable hyperthyroidism, ophthalmopathy was set apart by a 13 V-J model.

The V and J ends lost 0 bases and 5 bases respectively, with 13 bases between them. The CDR3 has 15 amino acids. Germline V gene lookup returns CDR1 SNHLY and CDR2 FYNNEI. The rearrangement joins TRBV2 to TRBJ2-5; tentative D call: TRBD1 (5 bases). The receptor's source is a man aged 18 to 35 with Graves' hyperthyroidism. The sequencing sample was made of blood. The CDR3 coding sequence is TGTGCCAGCAGTGAAGCGGGGCCGCGCGGCGAGACCCAGTACTTC. Translated, it gives CASSEAGPRGETQYF.